These 21 T cell receptor beta chains came from one sample sequenced in a study of neurological immune-mediated disorders. One entry per CDR3 protein results from TCRdb running MiXCR on the 5' RACE reads. The data show tens of thousands of distinct CDR3 sequences, about 12% seen once. The specimen was PBMCs. The receptors stem from a woman between 55 and 75 years old with HTLV-1-associated myelopathy (HAM/TSP).

This clonotype was seen a few times. J is TRBJ2-5 and V is TRBV5-1, with TRBD1 identical over 7 bases. Germline values: CDR1 SGHRS, CDR2 YFSETQ. The CDR3 sequence is 14 residues long. V lost 5 bases to trimming and J lost 4 bases; unmatched junction nucleotides: 8. The CDR3 protein is CASSRYRGRETQYF. The CDR3, as DNA: TGCGCCAGCAGTCGGTACAGGGGACGAGAGACCCAGTACTTC.

This clonotype was seen many times. V and J are TRBV12-3 or TRBV12-4 and TRBJ1-2; the D gene is possibly TRBD1 (5 bases). This CDR3 has 13 residues. V lost 0 bases to trimming and J lost 8 bases, with 10 bases between them. The CDR3 reads CASSLAGPGGYTF. CDR3 DNA: TGTGCCAGCAGTTTAGCGGGGCCTGGGGGCTACACCTTC.

This clonotype occurred many times. The chain has TRBV20-1 and TRBJ2-7, with D unclear. The CDR3 length is 13 residues. Looked up from germline, CDR1 is DFQATT and CDR2 is SNEGSKA (reference sequence). Trimming shortened V by 0 bases and J by 3 bases, and 9 bases separated the two germline ends. CDR3 residues: CSARDRQNYEQYF. The CDR3 DNA is TGCAGTGCTAGAGATCGGCAGAACTACGAGCAGTACTTC.

This clonotype was observed many times. The chain joins TRBV7-2 to TRBJ2-3; the match to TRBD2 covers 10 bases. Germline V gene sequence: CDR1 SGHTA, CDR2 FQGNSA. V shed 5 bases and J 4 bases; nucleotides not matched to a gene: 3. There are 14 residues in the CDR3. The CDR3 protein is CASSPGTSADTQYF. Here the CDR3 DNA reads TGTGCCAGCAGCCCGGGGACTAGCGCAGATACGCAGTATTTT.

Of note for this clonotype: A much larger clonotype is one base distant, so this may be a read error. V gene TRBV20-1 combines with J gene TRBJ2-3; 9 bases fit TRBD2. Germline V gene data show CDR1 as DFQATT and CDR2 as SNEGSKA (reference sequence). CDR3 length equals 14 residues. CDR3 sequence reads: CSAPRGGGTDTQCF. The CDR3 region has the DNA TGCAGTGCTCCCCGCGGGGGGGGCACAGATACGCAGTGTTTT.

This clonotype came up many times. The chain joins TRBV6-5 to TRBJ2-7; TRBD2 aligns across 8 bases. Germline CDR1 is MNHEY and CDR2 is SVGAGI. This CDR3 is 16 amino acids long. J was trimmed by 2 bases and V by 2 bases; bases with no gene match: 8. The DNA for the CDR3 is TGTGCCAGCAGTTACGAGGTAGCGGGGACACCCTACGAGCAGTACTTC. This gives the protein CASSYEVAGTPYEQYF.

This clonotype has only a few counts. The chain carries TRBV20-1 and TRBJ2-5, with D unclear. The V gene's germline CDR1 is DFQATT and CDR2 SNEGSKA (reference sequence). Trimming shortened V by 1 base and J by 5 bases, and 11 bases separated the two germline ends. CDR3 size: 13 residues. CDR3 DNA sequence: TGCAGTGCTAGAGCCGCAAATGGTGAGACCCAGTACTTC. Its translation is CSARAANGETQYF.

V and J are TRBV30 and TRBJ1-2; D uncertain. The CDR3 has 13 amino acids. Germline V gene sequence: CDR1 GTSNPN, CDR2 SVGIG (reference sequence). V was shortened by 1 base and J by 6 bases, with 12 bases between the two germline ends. This CDR3 is CAWSASGGDGYTF. Here the CDR3 DNA reads TGTGCCTGGAGTGCATCGGGAGGCGATGGCTACACCTTC.

This clonotype came up many times. The chain links TRBV10-3 to TRBJ2-2; TRBD2 aligns across 8 bases. The trim removed 8 bases at V and 6 bases at J, leaving 14 bases unmatched. The CDR3 covers 16 residues. Per the germline V gene, CDR1 is ENHRY and CDR2 is SYGVKD. CDR3 residues: CAIRDGRAGEAGELFF. The CDR3 region has the DNA TGTGCCATCCGGGACGGGAGAGCGGGAGAAGCCGGGGAGCTGTTTTTT.

The rearrangement links TRBV2 to TRBJ1-5, with D perhaps matching TRBD1 (6 bases). The CDR3 runs to 17 residues. Germline V lookup: CDR1 SNHLY, CDR2 FYNNEI. Trimming removed 4 bases from V and 0 bases from J, with 16 bases in between. CDR3 bases: TGTGCCAGCAGTGTTTTACAGGGAGTGTATAGCAATCAGCCCCAGCATTTT. This sequence encodes CASSVLQGVYSNQPQHF.

This clonotype was picked up a small number of times. The V call is TRBV5-6, the J call TRBJ2-1, with 11 bases that match TRBD1. There are 15 residues in the CDR3. V gave up 6 bases and J gave up 6 bases; unmatched junction bases: 8. The germline CDR1 and CDR2 sequences are SGHDT and YYEEEE. The CDR3 sequence is CASNRGTGGINEQFF. DNA of the CDR3: TGTGCCAGCAACCGAGGGACAGGGGGAATCAATGAGCAGTTCTTC.

This clonotype came up many times. The gene calls are TRBV7-9 and TRBJ2-5; tentative D call: TRBD1 (5 bases). Deletions cut 4 bases from V and 5 bases from J, with 11 bases between. This CDR3 is 13 amino acids long. From germline, CDR1 is SEHNR and CDR2 FQNEAQ (reference sequence). The CDR3: CASSSQGRETQYF. CDR3 sequence (DNA): TGTGCCAGCAGCTCCCAGGGCCGGGAGACCCAGTACTTC.

The chain combines TRBV15 with TRBJ2-3; TRBD2 is a possible D gene (6 bases). The CDR3 totals 16 residues. V was cut by 9 bases and J by 2 bases, with 21 bases left in between. Germline V CDR1 and CDR2: LNHNV, YYDKDF (reference sequence). This chain's CDR3 is CATTLGLTSSTDTQYF. The CDR3 DNA reads TGTGCCACAACCTTAGGACTAACATCTTCCACAGATACGCAGTATTTT.

Many counts were recorded for this clonotype. The V and J genes are TRBV5-1 and TRBJ2-7, with 8 positions matching TRBD2. The germline V gene encodes CDR1 SGHRS and CDR2 YFSETQ. This CDR3 has 15 residues. Unmatched junction bases numbered 8, after V lost 4 bases and J lost 2 bases. The CDR3 DNA reads as TGCGCCAGCAGCACCGACCCGGGACTAGCCTACGAGCAGTACTTC. Its protein is CASSTDPGLAYEQYF.

Details on this clonotype: This clone may be a read error of a much larger clone one base away. Here the CDR3 reads CASSIGTGTVYGYTF. In nucleotides, the CDR3 is TGTGCCAGCAGCATCGGGACAGGGACGGTCTATGGCTACACCTTC. The chain combines TRBV7-2 with TRBJ1-2; the match to TRBD1 covers 9 bases. The germline gives CDR1 SGHTA, CDR2 FQGNSA. The junction had 8 bases not matched to a gene; V was cut back by 5 bases and J by 4 bases. The CDR3 has 15 amino acids.

In its sample, this clonotype was seen a few times. The chain is built from TRBV20-1 and TRBJ2-3; D is unresolved. The germline gives CDR1 DFQATT, CDR2 SNEGSKA (reference sequence). This CDR3 comprises 14 residues. V lost 1 base and J 2 bases, leaving 10 bases between the germline ends. The CDR3 coding sequence is TGCAGTGCTAGAGTACCAGGATTCACAGATACGCAGTATTTT. It codes for CSARVPGFTDTQYF.

This clonotype was seen repeatedly, ten times or more. V gene TRBV6-5 combines with J gene TRBJ2-7, with 7 bases fitting TRBD1. Trimming at V came to 4 bases and at J to 0 bases, leaving 6 bases not matched to a gene. The CDR3 is 15 residues long. Germline V gene lookup returns CDR1 MNHEY and CDR2 SVGAGI. The CDR3 coding sequence is TGTGCCAGCAGTTTAGGCAGGGGGAGCTCCTACGAGCAGTACTTC. Encoded protein: CASSLGRGSSYEQYF.

This clonotype showed up many times. The chain has TRBV5-1 and TRBJ2-1; D possibly corresponds to TRBD1 (6 bases). Germline CDR1 is SGHRS and CDR2 is YFSETQ. The V end was cut by 0 bases, the J end by 5 bases, with 12 bases between. This CDR3 has 15 amino acids. Written as DNA, the CDR3 is TGCGCCAGCAGCTTGGTTACAGGGTCCAACAATGAGCAGTTCTTC. Protein sequence: CASSLVTGSNNEQFF.

Sample share makes this clonotype medium-sized (0.01 to 0.1%). This chain connects TRBV7-3 to TRBJ2-2, with D unresolved. V was pared by 4 bases and J by 6 bases, with 9 bases between. The CDR3 sequence is 13 residues long. Germline CDR1 is SGHTA and CDR2 is FQGTGA. In DNA, the CDR3 is TGTGCCAGCAGCTCAGTCGGTTCCGGGGAGCTGTTTTTT. This codes for CASSSVGSGELFF.

This clonotype was observed many times. The chain uses TRBV7-6 and TRBJ2-5; 9 bases are shared with TRBD1. V lost 1 base to trimming and J lost 5 bases; unmatched junction nucleotides: 8. This CDR3 has 16 residues. Looked up from germline, CDR1 is SGHVS and CDR2 is FNYEAQ. CDR3 residues: CASSLEGGQGRETQYF. CDR3 bases: TGTGCCAGCAGCTTAGAAGGGGGACAGGGTCGGGAGACCCAGTACTTC. Complete variable domain (other parts from reference TRBV7-6 and TRBJ2-5): GAGVSQSPRYKVTKRGQDVALRCDPISGHVSLYWYRQALGQGPEFLTYFNYEAQQDKSGLPNDRFSAERPEGSISTLTIQRTEQRDSAMYRCASSLEGGQGRETQYFGPGTRLLVL.

Many counts were recorded for this clonotype. At one end the junction does not follow the germline gene, possibly because of a read error. V usage is TRBV12-3 or TRBV12-4 and J usage is TRBJ2-2, with 9 bases fitting TRBD2. CDR3 length: 15 amino acids. CDR3 DNA: TGTGCCAGCAGGTTAGCGGGAGCCCGCACCGGGGAGCTGTTTTTT. It codes for CASRLAGARTGELFF.